The next 30 T cell receptor beta chains were all read from a single sample in a study of blood T cell repertoires in COVID-19 (dated by TCRdb to about 2020). The method behind the library was the immunoSEQ multiplex PCR assay. TCRdb's version of the immuneACCESS table is confined to in-frame rearrangements and falls short of the full clone set. An unresolved V gene accounts for under half of the shortfall where checked; the remainder is of unknown origin. The sample contains about 210,000 clones, 80% to 90% of them found a single time. The ten largest clones add up to about 10% of the sample. Sequences were obtained from PBMCs or T cells enriched from blood (not recorded which). The receptors stem from a man between 35 and 55 years old who had recovered from COVID-19.

This chain's CDR3 is CAELGRAEAFF. CDR3 coding DNA: TGTGCCGAGTTAGGGCGGGCTGAAGCTTTCTTT. This sequence joins TRBV9 and TRBJ1-1, with unresolved D. The CDR3 has 11 amino acids. Germline values: CDR1 SGDLS, CDR2 YYNGEE. With 10 bases removed from V and 6 bases from J, the gap between germline ends came to 13 bases.

The chain recombines TRBV7-6 with TRBJ2-1; 11 bases map to TRBD1. The germline V gene encodes CDR1 SGHVS and CDR2 FNYEAQ. CDR3 length: 17 amino acids. The trim removed 4 bases at V and 9 bases at J, leaving 14 bases unmatched. The CDR3 loop is CASSSPPRDRGGSEQFF. For the CDR3, the DNA is TGTGCCAGCAGCTCACCTCCCCGGGACAGGGGGGGGAGTGAGCAGTTCTTC.

In DNA form, the CDR3 reads TGTGCCAGCAGATTCGGGACTAGCGGGGGGACCAATGAGCAGTTCTTC. Translation: CASRFGTSGGTNEQFF. The chain carries TRBV2 and TRBJ2-1, with 15 bases identical to TRBD2. CDR3 length: 16 amino acids. The junction had 6 bases not matched to a gene; V was cut back by 6 bases and J by 6 bases. Germline V gene lookup returns CDR1 SNHLY and CDR2 FYNNEI.

This chain joins TRBV6-6 and TRBJ1-4, with D perhaps matching TRBD1 (5 bases). Trimming cost V 4 bases and J 3 bases, with 12 bases left between them. Germline CDR1 reads MNHNY; CDR2 reads SVGAGI (reference sequence). The CDR3 contains 15 residues. The CDR3 DNA follows: TGTGCCAGCAGTTGGGGCCCTGCAGCTAATGAAAAACTGTTTTTT. It translates to CASSWGPAANEKLFF.

The chain employs TRBV5-8 and TRBJ2-1; 7 positions match TRBD1. Germline loops: CDR1 SGHTS, CDR2 YDEGEE. This CDR3 is 17 amino acids long. V gave up 1 base and J gave up 9 bases; unmatched junction bases: 16. CDR3 sequence (DNA): TGTGCCAGCAGCTTGCTTGGGTCGGCAGGGGGATATGGTGAGCAGTTCTTC. It is translated as CASSLLGSAGGYGEQFF.

The chain has TRBV2 and TRBJ1-2, with TRBD1 identical over 7 bases. This CDR3 has 13 amino acids. The J segment lost 4 bases and the V segment lost 1 base, leaving 0 bases of the junction unmatched. CDR1 is SNHLY and CDR2 is FYNNEI in the germline V gene. The DNA for the CDR3 is TGTGCCAGCAGTGAAGAGGGGGCCTATGGCTACACCTTC. It specifies CASSEEGAYGYTF. Full variable domain (remainder filled in from reference TRBV2 and TRBJ1-2): EPEVTQTPSHQVTQMGQEVILRCVPISNHLYFYWYRQILGQKVEFLVSFYNNEISEKSEIFDDQFSVERPDGSNFTLKIRSTKLEDSAMYFCASSEEGAYGYTFGSGTRLTVV.

The chain links TRBV18 to TRBJ1-1; 11 positions match TRBD1. CDR1 KGHSH and CDR2 LQKENI come from the germline V gene. This CDR3 is built from 15 residues. After removal of 3 bases from V and 1 base from J, the junction contained 1 base not matched to a gene. CDR3 coding DNA: TGTGCCAGCTCACCCGGACAGGGGGCGAACACTGAAGCTTTCTTT. Its translation is CASSPGQGANTEAFF.

V gene TRBV18 combines with J gene TRBJ2-2; D remains ambiguous. Germline V gene lookup returns CDR1 KGHSH and CDR2 LQKENI. Between the trimmed V and J ends, which lost 6 bases and 1 base, there was a span of 6 bases. The CDR3 is made up of 13 amino acids. CDR3 nucleotides: TGTGCCAGCTCCAGTAAGAACACCGGGGAGCTGTTTTTT. It translates to CASSSKNTGELFF.

This chain uses TRBV6-5 with TRBJ2-1; a possible D gene is TRBD2 (6 bases). Germline V gene data show CDR1 as MNHEY and CDR2 as SVGAGI. The CDR3 extends over 14 amino acids. With 7 bases removed from V and 7 bases from J, the gap between germline ends came to 17 bases. CDR3 nucleotide sequence: TGTGCCAGCAAAAGGGGACCCCGGGGGAATGAGCAGTTCTTC. The encoded protein is CASKRGPRGNEQFF.

The chain joins TRBV5-4 to TRBJ1-1; 8 bases are shared with TRBD1. CDR1 is SGHNT, CDR2 YYREEE, per germline (reference sequence). CDR3 size: 15 residues. After removal of 4 bases from V and 5 bases from J, the junction contained 10 bases not matched to a gene. DNA of the CDR3: TGTGCCAGCAGCGGAGGGAACAGGGGGAGGACTGAAGCTTTCTTT. It specifies CASSGGNRGRTEAFF.

This clone has a single count. The chain couples TRBV3-1 (or the pseudogene TRBV3-2) to TRBJ2-1, with TRBD2 identical over 7 bases. In germline, CDR1 is LGHDT, CDR2 YNNKEL (reference sequence). Trimming removed 4 bases from V and 5 bases from J; junction bases left unmatched: 11. The CDR3 sequence is 16 residues long. CDR3 protein: CASSPLAASANNEQFF. CDR3 bases: TGTGCCAGCAGCCCTCTAGCGGCCTCCGCAAACAATGAGCAGTTCTTC.

The chain has TRBV7-9 and TRBJ2-3, with TRBD2 as a possible D gene (5 bases). Between the trimmed V and J ends, which lost 1 base and 0 bases, there was a span of 8 bases. The V gene's germline CDR1 is SEHNR and CDR2 FQNEAQ (reference sequence). This CDR3 contains 15 residues. The CDR3 is CASSLEAGSTDTQYF. The CDR3 DNA follows: TGTGCCAGCAGCTTAGAGGCGGGTAGCACAGATACGCAGTATTTT.

The chain carries TRBV3-1 (or the pseudogene TRBV3-2) and TRBJ2-1; 10 bases agree with TRBD1. The germline V gene has CDR1 LGHDT and CDR2 YNNKEL (reference sequence). The CDR3 extends over 19 amino acids. Trimming at V came to 1 base and at J to 2 bases, leaving 11 bases not matched to a gene. The CDR3 region has the DNA TGTGCCAGCAGCCAAGGAGTCTACGGGACAGGGGATCCCTACAATGAGCAGTTCTTC. This gives the protein CASSQGVYGTGDPYNEQFF.

This chain joins TRBV9 and TRBJ2-3, with D tentatively TRBD2 (5 bases). The ends were cut back, 2 bases at V and 6 bases at J, with 10 bases in the middle. Germline V lookup: CDR1 SGDLS, CDR2 YYNGEE. The CDR3 consists of 13 residues. CDR3 sequence reads: CASSVRVEDTQYF. The CDR3 DNA is TGTGCCAGCAGCGTGAGGGTAGAGGATACGCAGTATTTT.

The gene calls are TRBV5-1 and TRBJ2-1; 8 bases agree with TRBD1. Germline V gene lookup returns CDR1 SGHRS and CDR2 YFSETQ. Germline trimming cut 1 base from V and 4 bases from J; bases unmatched to any gene: 4. The CDR3 loop spans 15 amino acids. CDR3 sequence: CASSLPRQGYNEQFF. The CDR3 DNA reads as TGCGCCAGCAGCTTGCCGAGACAGGGGTACAATGAGCAGTTCTTC.

This clone was seen a handful of times. The rearrangement links TRBV2 to TRBJ1-5; D might be TRBD1 (6 bases). Per germline, CDR1 SNHLY and CDR2 FYNNEI. With 0 bases removed from V and 3 bases from J, the gap between germline ends came to 12 bases. CDR3 size: 16 residues. CDR3 amino acids: CASSEAGGQFNQPQHF. The CDR3 nucleotides are TGTGCCAGCAGTGAAGCGGGTGGACAGTTCAATCAGCCCCAGCATTTT.

The chain carries TRBV6-5 and TRBJ1-2; D is unclear. The CDR3 loop spans 15 amino acids. The ends were cut back, 6 bases at V and 2 bases at J, with 16 bases in the middle. From germline, CDR1 is MNHEY and CDR2 SVGAGI. The CDR3 DNA sequence: TGTGCCAGCAGGGATTTAACGACGGGGAACTATGGCTACACCTTC. It is translated as CASRDLTTGNYGYTF.

This sequence joins TRBV23-1 and TRBJ1-4; no reliable D call. TRBV23-1 is an ORF, and what it does is uncertain. CDR3 size: 16 residues. The V end lost 0 bases, the J end lost 1 base, and 9 bases lay between the germline ends. The CDR3 loop is CASSQSGRGTNEKLFF. In DNA, the CDR3 is TGCGCCAGCAGTCAATCAGGTCGGGGAACTAATGAAAAACTGTTTTTT.

The chain links TRBV5-1 to TRBJ2-5; 8 bases agree with TRBD2. The length of the CDR3 is 12 residues. CDR1 SGHRS and CDR2 YFSETQ come from the germline V gene. After removal of 7 bases from V and 5 bases from J, the junction contained 4 bases not matched to a gene. The CDR3 protein is CASGTRQETQYF. The DNA of the CDR3 is TGCGCCAGCGGGACTAGACAGGAGACCCAGTACTTC.

The chain combines TRBV29-1 with TRBJ1-2; D is uncertain. V dropped 0 bases and J dropped 3 bases, with 17 bases sitting between them. In germline, CDR1 is SQVTM, CDR2 ANQGSEA. This CDR3 region has 16 residues. Written as DNA, the CDR3 is TGCAGCGTTGAAGATCTTTCCGACACCCGCTACTATGGCTACACCTTC. This translates into CSVEDLSDTRYYGYTF.

The table lists this clone with a count of one. The rearrangement joins TRBV28 to TRBJ1-1, with D hard to call. The CDR3 is 13 amino acids. CDR1 is MDHEN, CDR2 SYDVKM, per germline. The ends were cut back, 7 bases at V and 1 base at J, with 10 bases in the middle. The chain's CDR3 is CASTISRNTEAFF. The CDR3, as DNA: TGTGCCAGCACCATCAGTCGGAACACTGAAGCTTTCTTT.

The rearrangement links TRBV18 to TRBJ2-5; tentative D call: TRBD1 (6 bases). Germline V lookup: CDR1 KGHSH, CDR2 LQKENI. The CDR3 is 13 residues long. Between the trimmed V and J ends, which lost 6 bases and 3 bases, there was a span of 11 bases. CDR3 DNA: TGTGCCAGCTCTACCAGGACAGAAGAGACCCAGTACTTC. Encoded protein: CASSTRTEETQYF. The whole variable domain, remainder taken from reference TRBV18 and TRBJ2-5, is NAGVMQNPRHLVRRRGQEARLRCSPMKGHSHVYWYRQLPEEGLKFMVYLQKENIIDESGMPKERFSAEFPKEGPSILRIQQVVRGDSAAYFCASSTRTEETQYFGPGTRLLVL.

This clone was detected only once. Other DNA sequences in this specimen translate into the identical CDR3. This chain links TRBV5-1 with TRBJ2-1; 11 positions agree with TRBD1. Germline V gene sequence: CDR1 SGHRS, CDR2 YFSETQ. V gave up 4 bases and J gave up 4 bases; unmatched junction bases: 4. CDR3 length: 15 residues. CDR3 in amino acids: CASSLGTGGYNEQFF. As DNA, the CDR3 is TGCGCCAGCAGCCTCGGGACAGGGGGTTACAATGAGCAGTTCTTC.

The gene calls are TRBV11-2 and TRBJ1-1; D remains unclear. The CDR3 runs 14 residues. V gave up 0 bases and J gave up 3 bases, with 8 bases separating them. Per germline, CDR1 SGHAT and CDR2 FQNNGV. The CDR3 protein is CASSLDWADTEAFF. DNA for the CDR3: TGTGCCAGCAGCTTAGATTGGGCAGACACTGAAGCTTTCTTT.

The chain has TRBV7-9 and TRBJ2-7; D gene uncertain. Germline loops: CDR1 SEHNR, CDR2 FQNEAQ (reference sequence). Trimming removed 5 bases from V and 2 bases from J, with 16 bases in between. The CDR3 totals 15 residues. CDR3 bases: TGTGCCAGCAGCCCGATAGTGAGCGTTGCCTACGAGCAGTACTTC. Its translation is CASSPIVSVAYEQYF.

The chain has TRBV5-5 and TRBJ1-1; TRBD1 might be the D (6 bases). Germline loops: CDR1 SGHKS, CDR2 YYEKEE (reference sequence). V was pared by 0 bases and J by 6 bases, with 9 bases between. This CDR3 comprises 13 residues. The CDR3 loop is CASSLAWTAEAFF. CDR3 sequence (DNA): TGTGCCAGCAGCTTGGCTTGGACAGCTGAAGCTTTCTTT.

The chain recombines TRBV9 with TRBJ2-7; D possibly corresponds to TRBD2 (7 bases). Trimming stripped 4 bases from V and 3 bases from J, with 20 bases between. The CDR3 has 16 amino acids. In germline, CDR1 is SGDLS, CDR2 YYNGEE. CDR3 residues: CASSHAGAGDNYEQYF. The DNA of the CDR3 is TGTGCCAGCAGCCACGCGGGGGCGGGAGATAACTACGAGCAGTACTTC.

V gene TRBV6-5 combines with J gene TRBJ1-2; D call uncertain. CDR1 and CDR2 (germline): MNHEY, SVGAGI. V lost 3 bases and J 5 bases, leaving 13 bases between the germline ends. The CDR3 covers 14 residues. The CDR3 loop is CASSYSGGGYGYTF. As DNA, the CDR3 is TGTGCCAGCAGTTATTCCGGAGGTGGATATGGCTACACCTTC.

The chain combines TRBV21-1 with TRBJ2-1; TRBD1 is the table's D call, not checked against the DNA. TRBV21-1 corresponds to a pseudogene. This CDR3 region has 19 residues. The CDR3: CASSISGTGGVGSYNEQFF. The CDR3 DNA reads as TGTGCCAGCAGCATTTCCGGGACAGGGGGCGTGGGGTCCTACAATGAGCAGTTCTTC.

The chain combines TRBV27 with TRBJ1-2; D not certain. V was pared by 2 bases and J by 2 bases, with 9 bases between. The germline gives CDR1 MNHEY, CDR2 SMNVEV (reference sequence). This CDR3 is built from 14 residues. The CDR3 DNA follows: TGTGCCAGCAGTTTAAGGGCGGGGAACTATGGCTACACCTTC. This codes for CASSLRAGNYGYTF.